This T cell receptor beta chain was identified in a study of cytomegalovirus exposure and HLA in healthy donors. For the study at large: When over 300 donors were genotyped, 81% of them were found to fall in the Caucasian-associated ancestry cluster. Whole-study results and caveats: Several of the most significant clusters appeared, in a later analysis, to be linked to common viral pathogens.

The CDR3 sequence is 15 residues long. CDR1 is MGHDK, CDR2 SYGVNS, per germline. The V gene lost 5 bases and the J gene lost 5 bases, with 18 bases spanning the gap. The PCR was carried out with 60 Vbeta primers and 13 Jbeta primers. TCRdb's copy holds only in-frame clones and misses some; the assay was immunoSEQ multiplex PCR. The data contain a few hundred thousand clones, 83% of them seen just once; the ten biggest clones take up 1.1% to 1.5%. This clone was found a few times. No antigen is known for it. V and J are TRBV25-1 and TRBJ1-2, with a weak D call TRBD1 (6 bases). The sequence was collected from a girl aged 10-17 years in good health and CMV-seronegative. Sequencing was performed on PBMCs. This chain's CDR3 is CASSSTAGEVYGYTF. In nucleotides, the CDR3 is TGTGCCAGCAGTTCCACAGCAGGGGAAGTGTATGGCTACACCTTC.